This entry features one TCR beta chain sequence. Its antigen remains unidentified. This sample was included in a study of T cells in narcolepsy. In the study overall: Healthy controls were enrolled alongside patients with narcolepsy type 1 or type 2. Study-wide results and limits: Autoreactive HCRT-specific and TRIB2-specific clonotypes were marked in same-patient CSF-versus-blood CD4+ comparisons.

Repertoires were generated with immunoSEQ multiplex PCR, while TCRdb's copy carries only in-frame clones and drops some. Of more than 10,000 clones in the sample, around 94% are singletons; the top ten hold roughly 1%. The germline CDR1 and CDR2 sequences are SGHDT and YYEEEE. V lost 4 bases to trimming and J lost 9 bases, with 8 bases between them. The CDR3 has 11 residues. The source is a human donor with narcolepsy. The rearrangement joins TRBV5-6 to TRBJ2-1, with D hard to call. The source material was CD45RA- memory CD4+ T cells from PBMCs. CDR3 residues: CASSQPGEQFF. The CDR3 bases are TGTGCCAGCAGCCAGCCCGGTGAGCAGTTCTTC.